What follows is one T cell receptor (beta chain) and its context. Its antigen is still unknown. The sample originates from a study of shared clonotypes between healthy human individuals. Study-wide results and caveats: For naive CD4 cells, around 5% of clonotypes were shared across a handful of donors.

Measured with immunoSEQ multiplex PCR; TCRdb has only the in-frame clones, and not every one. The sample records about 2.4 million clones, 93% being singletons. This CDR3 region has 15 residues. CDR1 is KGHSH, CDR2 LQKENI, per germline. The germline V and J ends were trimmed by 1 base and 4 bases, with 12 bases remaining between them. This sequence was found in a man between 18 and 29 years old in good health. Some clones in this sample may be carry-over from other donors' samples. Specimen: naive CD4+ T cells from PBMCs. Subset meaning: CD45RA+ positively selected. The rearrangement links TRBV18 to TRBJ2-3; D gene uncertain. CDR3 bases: TGTGCCAGCTCACCACTCGCCCAGGAATCAGATACGCAGTATTTT. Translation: CASSPLAQESDTQYF.